Below, one T cell receptor beta chain is given with its context. As yet, its antigen is unknown. Through a sample-barcoded 5' primer and a J-beta primer mix, a second PCR was run for roughly 7 to 11 cycles. TCRdb re-analysed the 5' RACE reads in MiXCR, keeping a single row per CDR3 protein. This repertoire shows approximately 1.5 million distinct CDR3 sequences, about 42% found once; its top ten account for about 4%. Trimming left V 5 bases short and J 3 bases short, with 8 bases between. Germline V gene data show CDR1 as MDHEN and CDR2 as SYDVKM. CDR3 size: 12 residues. This record belongs to a study of blood T cells in healthy people across ages. Study results and caveats: Greater diversity and more naive CD4+ cells were seen in long-lived donors than in aged donors. Roughly linearly, TCR beta diversity per million T cells fell as age increased.

The receptor was isolated from a woman aged 18-29 years in good health. Sequenced input: blood. This chain joins TRBV28 and TRBJ2-7; tentatively, D is TRBD1 (5 bases). In DNA form, the CDR3 reads TGTGCCAGCAGTGGGGCTCGCTACGAGCAGTACTTC. Amino acids: CASSGARYEQYF.